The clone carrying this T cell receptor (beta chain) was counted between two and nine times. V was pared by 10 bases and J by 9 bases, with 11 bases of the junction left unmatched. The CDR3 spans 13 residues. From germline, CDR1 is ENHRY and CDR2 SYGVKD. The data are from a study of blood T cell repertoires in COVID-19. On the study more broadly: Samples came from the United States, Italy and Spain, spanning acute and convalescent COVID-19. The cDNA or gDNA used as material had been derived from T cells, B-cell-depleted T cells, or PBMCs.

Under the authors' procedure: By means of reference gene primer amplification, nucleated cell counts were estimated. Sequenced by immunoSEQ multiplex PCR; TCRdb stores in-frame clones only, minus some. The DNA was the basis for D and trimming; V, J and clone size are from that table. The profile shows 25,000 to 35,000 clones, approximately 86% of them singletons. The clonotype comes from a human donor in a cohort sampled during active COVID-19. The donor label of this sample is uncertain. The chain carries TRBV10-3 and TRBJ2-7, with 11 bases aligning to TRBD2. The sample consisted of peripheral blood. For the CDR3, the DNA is TGTGCCACCGAACTACTAGCGGGAGAAGGGCAGTACTTC. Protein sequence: CATELLAGEGQYF.